This passage covers 30 T cell receptor beta chains from one sample sequenced in a study of blood T cell repertoires in COVID-19 (dated by TCRdb to about 2020). Library preparation was by the immunoSEQ multiplex PCR assay. TCRdb's version of the immuneACCESS table is confined to in-frame rearrangements and falls short of the full clone set. An unresolved V gene accounts for under half of the shortfall where checked; the remainder is of unknown origin. For this sample the table gives roughly 420,000 clones, of which roughly 90% were detected only once. 0.95% to 1% of the sample is in the top ten clones. Sequenced sample: PBMCs or T cells enriched from blood (not recorded which). Receptors originate from a young woman with acute COVID-19.

V gene TRBV7-9 combines with J gene TRBJ1-6; TRBD1 might be the D (6 bases). Germline-derived CDR1 and CDR2 are SEHNR and FQNEAQ (reference sequence). V lost 3 bases, J lost 6 bases, and 9 bases lay in between. The CDR3 covers 14 residues. The CDR3 DNA reads as TGTGCCAGCAGCTTTGAACAGGGTAATTCACCCCTCCACTTT. This encodes CASSFEQGNSPLHF.

The CDR3 DNA reads TGTGCCAGCGCCAATATCAGGGGGCCGAACACCGGGGAGCTGTTTTTT. Amino acids: CASANIRGPNTGELFF. The rearrangement joins TRBV5-4 to TRBJ2-2, with 8 bases lining up with TRBD1. Germline V gives CDR1 SGHNT, CDR2 YYREEE (reference sequence). The trim removed 7 bases at V and 0 bases at J, leaving 8 bases unmatched. This CDR3 spans 16 amino acids.

The chain has TRBV5-6 and TRBJ1-1; D perhaps matches TRBD1 (6 bases). Germline CDR1 is SGHDT and CDR2 is YYEEEE. CDR3 length: 15 residues. V gave up 4 bases and J gave up 5 bases, with 18 bases separating them. CDR3 region: CASSPLGGAGTEAFF. Written as DNA, the CDR3 is TGTGCCAGCAGCCCTCTGGGGGGGGCGGGAACTGAAGCTTTCTTT. Based on the CDR3 plus reference TRBV5-6 and TRBJ1-1, the full variable domain is DAGVTQSPTHLIKTRGQQVTLRCSPKSGHDTVSWYQQALGQGPQFIFQYYEEEERQRGNFPDRFSGHQFPNYSSELNVNALLLGDSALYLCASSPLGGAGTEAFFGQGTRLTVV.

V usage is TRBV7-9 and J usage is TRBJ1-3, with 9 bases that match TRBD1. Germline CDR1 SEHNR, CDR2 FQNEAQ (reference sequence). This CDR3 has 19 residues. The junction had 15 bases not matched to a gene; V was cut back by 6 bases and J by 0 bases. The CDR3 loop is CASRSYYRDREDSGNTIYF. The CDR3 DNA follows: TGTGCCAGCAGGAGCTATTACCGGGACAGGGAAGACTCTGGAAACACCATATATTTT.

Only a few counts were recorded for this clone. The V gene is TRBV18, the J gene TRBJ1-5; TRBD1 agrees at 9 bases. The CDR3 totals 16 residues. V lost 3 bases, J lost 0 bases, and 3 bases stayed unmatched. Per germline, CDR1 KGHSH and CDR2 LQKENI. The CDR3 region has the DNA TGTGCCAGCTCACCTACGACAGGGGGTAGCAATCAGCCCCAGCATTTT. It is translated as CASSPTTGGSNQPQHF.

The J gene is TRBJ1-4, the V gene TRBV19; D is unresolved. Per the germline V gene, CDR1 is LNHDA and CDR2 is SQIVND (reference sequence). This CDR3 is built from 16 residues. Trimming cost V 6 bases and J 0 bases, with 14 bases left between them. The CDR3 reads CASSESPRATNEKLFF. The CDR3, as DNA: TGTGCCAGTAGCGAGTCACCAAGAGCAACTAATGAAAAACTGTTTTTT.

This sequence joins TRBV5-1 and TRBJ2-7, with D perhaps TRBD2 (7 bases). Deletions cut 2 bases from V and 2 bases from J, with 11 bases between. CDR3 length: 14 amino acids. CDR1 is SGHRS and CDR2 is YFSETQ in the germline V gene. This chain's CDR3 is CASSFYGGPYEQYF. The DNA of the CDR3 is TGCGCCAGCAGCTTTTACGGGGGGCCCTACGAGCAGTACTTC.

In this sample, this clone turned up once. This chain joins TRBV21-1 and TRBJ2-7; TRBD2, as called in the table, went unchecked against the DNA. TRBV21-1 is designated a pseudogene. This CDR3 is built from 14 residues. CDR3 loop: CASSKNSSSYEQYF. As DNA, the CDR3 is TGTGCCAGCAGCAAAAATTCTAGCTCCTACGAGCAGTACTTC.

The rearrangement joins TRBV9 to TRBJ1-4; D might be TRBD1 (5 bases). V was trimmed by 3 bases and J by 3 bases, leaving 15 bases between them. CDR3 length equals 16 residues. Per the germline V gene, CDR1 is SGDLS and CDR2 is YYNGEE. This chain's CDR3 is CASSAAGHSSNEKLFF. In DNA form, the CDR3 reads TGTGCCAGCAGCGCCGCGGGGCACAGTTCTAATGAAAAACTGTTTTTT. Combining the CDR3 with reference TRBV9 and TRBJ1-4 gives the whole variable domain DSGVTQTPKHLITATGQRVTLRCSPRSGDLSVYWYQQSLDQGLQFLIQYYNGEERAKGNILERFSAQQFPDLHSELNLSSLELGDSALYFCASSAAGHSSNEKLFFGSGTQLSVL.

The chain carries TRBV7-3 and TRBJ2-2, with D possibly matching TRBD1 (6 bases). V was clipped by 2 bases and J by 3 bases, with 16 bases between them. The CDR3 sequence is 17 residues long. CDR1 and CDR2 (germline): SGHTA, FQGTGA. The CDR3 region is CASSLLGGAGDTGELFF. DNA for the CDR3: TGTGCCAGCAGCTTATTGGGTGGCGCAGGGGACACCGGGGAGCTGTTTTTT.

This rearrangement joins TRBV4-1 to TRBJ1-2; TRBD1 is a possible D gene (5 bases). V lost 4 bases and J lost 2, with 14 bases in between. The CDR3 runs 15 residues. Germline CDR1 MGHRA, CDR2 YSYEKL. CDR3: CASSLLDSSNYGYTF. The CDR3 DNA reads as TGCGCCAGCAGCCTGCTAGACAGTTCGAACTATGGCTACACCTTC.

The V call is TRBV7-2, the J call TRBJ1-3; no clear D. Trimming pared 1 base from V and 5 bases from J, leaving 6 bases between. The CDR3 has 13 amino acids. Germline V CDR1 and CDR2: SGHTA, FQGNSA. CDR3 bases: TGTGCCAGCAGCTTAGGTCCAAGAAACACCATATATTTT. Its protein product is CASSLGPRNTIYF.

Points on this clone: Compared with germline, one end of the junction differs, possibly owing to a read error. The V and J genes are TRBV10-2 and TRBJ1-1; 8 nucleotides align to TRBD1. The length of the CDR3 is 15 residues. In germline, CDR1 is WSHSY, CDR2 SAAADI. CDR3 sequence reads: CARSEQGGTGTEAFF. The CDR3 DNA reads TGCGCCCGCAGTGAACAGGGGGGGACGGGGACTGAAGCTTTCTTT.

V gene TRBV29-1 combines with J gene TRBJ1-3; 7 bases are shared with TRBD1. Trimming cost V 4 bases and J 4 bases; bases outside gene matches: 4. The CDR3 runs 13 residues. Germline V gene lookup returns CDR1 SQVTM and CDR2 ANQGSEA. CDR3 nucleotides: TGCAGCGTTGTGGGGACAGCGGGAAACACCATATATTTT. Amino acid sequence: CSVVGTAGNTIYF.

To note about this clone: The sample has other DNA sequences that encode this CDR3 too. CDR3 in DNA: TGCAGCGTTGAAGTAGCAGGGGGAGTCTACGAGCAGTACTTC. Translated: CSVEVAGGVYEQYF. The genes are TRBV29-1 and TRBJ2-7, with 7 positions matching TRBD1. The CDR3 covers 14 residues. CDR1 is SQVTM, CDR2 ANQGSEA, per germline. The ends lost 1 base at V and 3 bases at J; junction bases unmatched: 6.

As DNA, the CDR3 is TGTGCCAGCATGGGGAGCTCCTACGAGCAGTACTTC. This translates into CASMGSSYEQYF. The V and J genes are TRBV12-3 or TRBV12-4 and TRBJ2-7; tentative D call: TRBD2 (5 bases). V gave up 7 bases and J gave up 0 bases, with 7 bases separating them. The CDR3 sequence is 12 residues long.

The rearrangement joins TRBV9 to TRBJ2-6; D gene uncertain. This CDR3 has 16 residues. Germline-derived CDR1 and CDR2 are SGDLS and YYNGEE. V was clipped by 1 base and J by 4 bases, with 12 bases between them. CDR3 coding DNA: TGTGCCAGCAGCGTAAGAGGTGTCCGGGGGGCCAACGTCCTGACTTTC. Protein: CASSVRGVRGANVLTF.

This chain connects TRBV19 to TRBJ1-5; 7 positions agree with TRBD1. V was clipped by 0 bases and J by 9 bases; unmatched bases: 11. Germline CDR1 and CDR2: LNHDA and SQIVND (reference sequence). CDR3 size: 16 residues. For the CDR3, the DNA is TGTGCCAGTAGTATAGACAGGGGGGCCGAGATTTGGCCCCAGCATTTT. This encodes CASSIDRGAEIWPQHF. Full variable domain (outside the CDR3, taken from reference TRBV19 and TRBJ1-5): DGGITQSPKYLFRKEGQNVTLSCEQNLNHDAMYWYRQDPGQGLRLIYYSQIVNDFQKGDIAEGYSVSREKKESFPLTVTSAQKNPTAFYLCASSIDRGAEIWPQHFGDGTRLSIL.

This sequence joins TRBV6-5 and TRBJ1-2; 9 bases are a match to TRBD1. The trim removed 6 bases at V and 7 bases at J, leaving 9 bases unmatched. The CDR3 extends over 14 amino acids. CDR1 and CDR2 (germline): MNHEY, SVGAGI. The CDR3, as DNA: TGTGCCAGCAGCGCAAGAACAGGGGGCTCTGGCTACACCTTC. It encodes CASSARTGGSGYTF.

The chain carries TRBV5-1 and TRBJ1-3, with 7 positions matching TRBD1. CDR1 is SGHRS and CDR2 is YFSETQ in the germline V gene. The CDR3 consists of 15 residues. Germline trimming cut 4 bases from V and 4 bases from J; bases unmatched to any gene: 8. The CDR3 DNA sequence: TGCGCCAGCAGCAGAACAGGGGAGATCGGAAACACCATATATTTT. Amino acid sequence: CASSRTGEIGNTIYF.

The rearrangement links TRBV5-1 to TRBJ1-2, with D perhaps matching TRBD1 (5 bases). Germline values: CDR1 SGHRS, CDR2 YFSETQ. V lost 6 bases to trimming and J lost 6 bases, with 15 bases between them. The CDR3 length is 13 residues. The CDR3 is CASKRDGADGYTF. The CDR3 DNA is TGCGCCAGCAAGCGTGATGGGGCCGATGGCTACACCTTC.

The chain joins TRBV6-5 to TRBJ2-1; 8 positions agree with TRBD2. The CDR3 is made up of 14 amino acids. From germline, CDR1 is MNHEY and CDR2 SVGAGI. The V and J ends lost 4 bases and 8 bases, in that order; junction bases with no gene match: 7. The CDR3 nucleotides are TGTGCCAGCAGTTTCCGGACTAGCACCGATGAGCAGTTCTTC. Encoded protein: CASSFRTSTDEQFF.

The chain joins TRBV7-9 to TRBJ2-7, with TRBD2 identical over 7 bases. This CDR3 contains 13 residues. Germline V CDR1 and CDR2: SEHNR, FQNEAQ (reference sequence). J was trimmed by 10 bases and V by 9 bases; bases with no gene match: 15. CDR3 residues: CASSASGTNLQYF. CDR3 nucleotides: TGTGCCAGTTCTGCGTCCGGGACTAACCTTCAGTACTTC.

The chain uses TRBV7-2 and TRBJ1-5; 9 bases fit TRBD1. V gave up 4 bases and J gave up 1 base; unmatched junction bases: 5. The CDR3 is made up of 16 amino acids. Germline CDR1 SGHTA, CDR2 FQGNSA. CDR3 region: CASSSTGQGSNQPQHF. The CDR3 DNA is TGTGCCAGCAGCTCCACGGGACAGGGAAGCAATCAGCCCCAGCATTTT. Full variable domain (rest looked up from reference TRBV7-2 and TRBJ1-5): GAGVSQSPSNKVTEKGKDVELRCDPISGHTALYWYRQSLGQGLEFLIYFQGNSAPDKSGLPSDRFSAERTGGSVSTLTIQRTQQEDSAVYLCASSSTGQGSNQPQHFGDGTRLSIL.

This CDR3 is CASSLSGSGTNEKLFF. CDR3 bases: TGTGCCAGCAGTTTAAGCGGGAGCGGTACTAATGAAAAACTGTTTTTT. This chain joins TRBV28 and TRBJ1-4; no definite D call. V dropped 2 bases and J dropped 2 bases, with 12 bases sitting between them. The CDR3 totals 16 residues. CDR1 is MDHEN and CDR2 is SYDVKM in the germline V gene.

The V call is TRBV5-6, the J call TRBJ2-1, with D possibly matching TRBD2 (5 bases). The length of the CDR3 is 15 residues. CDR1 SGHDT and CDR2 YYEEEE come from the germline V gene. Trimming removed 0 bases from V and 1 base from J, with 8 bases in between. The CDR3 DNA sequence: TGTGCCAGCAGCTTGGTCGGGGAATCCTACAATGAGCAGTTCTTC. Translated, it gives CASSLVGESYNEQFF.

There are a few counts of this clone. V is TRBV7-9 and J is TRBJ1-2, with a tentative D call TRBD1 (5 bases). The CDR3 totals 13 residues. The V gene lost 5 bases and the J gene lost 5 bases, with 12 bases spanning the gap. The germline V gene encodes CDR1 SEHNR and CDR2 FQNEAQ (reference sequence). CDR3 nucleotide sequence: TGTGCCAGCAGCGCCCAGGGTTGGTATGGCTACACCTTC. It is translated as CASSAQGWYGYTF.

V usage is TRBV2 and J usage is TRBJ1-2; D is unclear. Germline V gene data show CDR1 as SNHLY and CDR2 as FYNNEI. This CDR3 has 15 residues. V shed 7 bases and J shed 7 bases, with 22 bases lying between them. The CDR3 spells CASTIGNPRAVGYTF. The CDR3 coding sequence is TGTGCCAGCACAATAGGGAATCCGCGGGCGGTTGGCTACACCTTC. The entire variable domain, with the rest obtained from reference TRBV2 and TRBJ1-2, is as follows: EPEVTQTPSHQVTQMGQEVILRCVPISNHLYFYWYRQILGQKVEFLVSFYNNEISEKSEIFDDQFSVERPDGSNFTLKIRSTKLEDSAMYFCASTIGNPRAVGYTFGSGTRLTVV.

This clone was seen a single time. The gene calls are TRBV7-3 and TRBJ2-2; D is uncertain. The V end lost 5 bases, the J end lost 2 bases, and 3 bases lay between the germline ends. The CDR3 sequence is 12 residues long. CDR1 and CDR2 (germline): SGHTA, FQGTGA. DNA of the CDR3: TGTGCCAGCAGCCCTAACACCGGGGAGCTGTTTTTT. It translates to CASSPNTGELFF. The whole variable domain, filled in from reference TRBV7-3 and TRBJ2-2, reads GAGVSQTPSNKVTEKGKYVELRCDPISGHTALYWYRQSLGQGPEFLIYFQGTGAADDSGLPNDRFFAVRPEGSVSTLKIQRTERGDSAVYLCASSPNTGELFFGEGSRLTVL.

V and J are TRBV2 and TRBJ2-7, with 12 bases lining up with TRBD1. This CDR3 spans 16 amino acids. The V and J ends lost 4 bases and 2 bases, in that order; junction bases with no gene match: 6. CDR1 and CDR2 (germline): SNHLY, FYNNEI. CDR3: CASSGDRGLFAYEQYF. The CDR3 DNA follows: TGTGCCAGCAGTGGGGACAGGGGGCTTTTTGCCTACGAGCAGTACTTC. Using reference TRBV2 and TRBJ2-7 for the parts outside the CDR3, the full variable domain is EPEVTQTPSHQVTQMGQEVILRCVPISNHLYFYWYRQILGQKVEFLVSFYNNEISEKSEIFDDQFSVERPDGSNFTLKIRSTKLEDSAMYFCASSGDRGLFAYEQYFGPGTRLTVT.